Only a few counts were recorded for the clone carrying this TCR beta chain. Its antigen remains unknown. The data stem from a study of blood T cells in healthy people across ages. Study-wide findings and caveats: It was not known whether donors were CMV positive (a possible confounder of expanded clonotype changes). Getting older went along with TCR beta diversity per million T cells dropping roughly linearly.

Primers used in a second PCR of roughly 7 to 11 cycles were a sample-barcoded 5' primer and a J-beta primer mix. TCRdb re-called the 5' RACE reads through MiXCR, storing one row per CDR3 protein. Of 350,000 to 450,000 distinct CDR3 sequences listed, 52% are singletons. Russia was home to the donors, healthy Caucasian individuals aged 6 to 90. The sample comprised blood. This TCR was recovered from a man in his sixties in good health.

The CDR3 reads CSASRSSGLYEQYF. The CDR3 DNA reads TGCAGTGCTAGCCGTTCTAGTGGGCTCTACGAGCAGTACTTC. The rearrangement uses TRBV20-1 and TRBJ2-7, with D unclear. Germline lookup yields CDR1 DFQATT and CDR2 SNEGSKA (reference sequence). CDR3 size: 14 residues. Trimming removed 3 bases at V and 3 bases at J, with 15 bases between.